These 8 T cell receptor beta chains share one sample of origin, sequenced in a study of blood T cells in healthy people across ages. A second about 7 to 12 cycle PCR used barcoded and J-beta primers. TCRdb used MiXCR to reprocess the 5' RACE reads, holding one entry per CDR3 protein. This sample yields around 650,000 distinct CDR3 sequences, of which roughly 30% are seen a single time; approximately 15% belongs to the top ten. The specimen sequenced was blood. Every receptor here comes from an elderly woman in good health.

This clonotype was seen ten or more times. The chain links TRBV7-2 to TRBJ2-6, with 10 bases that match TRBD2. V dropped 5 bases and J dropped 4; count of bases not matched to a gene: 5. This CDR3 region has 16 residues. Germline V gene data show CDR1 as SGHTA and CDR2 as FQGNSA. In nucleotides, the CDR3 is TGTGCCAGCAGCCGAGCGGGGGGGGGAGGGGCCAACGTCCTGACTTTC. It encodes CASSRAGGGGANVLTF.

In its sample, this clonotype was seen a few times. The V and J genes are TRBV5-1 and TRBJ1-6; a possible D gene is TRBD1 (5 bases). Trimming stripped 4 bases from V and 10 bases from J, with 21 bases between. This CDR3 spans 16 amino acids. Germline CDR1 and CDR2: SGHRS and YFSETQ. The CDR3 nucleotides are TGCGCCAGCAGCCGCGGGGCACAGGTGGAAGGCTCACCCCTCCACTTT. Encoded protein: CASSRGAQVEGSPLHF.

Ten or more counts support this clonotype. This chain joins TRBV30 and TRBJ2-1; D is uncertain. With 3 bases removed from V and 8 bases from J, the gap between germline ends came to 11 bases. Germline CDR1 is GTSNPN and CDR2 is SVGIG (reference sequence). The CDR3 has 12 amino acids. CDR3 sequence: CAWSLFRDEQFF. DNA of the CDR3: TGTGCCTGGAGCCTTTTTAGGGATGAGCAGTTCTTC.

With respect to this clonotype: A read error may be the cause here, since a much bigger clone is one base away. The rearrangement joins TRBV12-3 or TRBV12-4 to TRBJ2-3; D is unresolved. The CDR3 covers 13 residues. CDR3 sequence reads: CASSLRLSDAQYF. As DNA, the CDR3 is TGTGCCAGCAGTCTACGACTGTCAGATGCGCAGTATTTT.

The CDR3 here is CARGGLTGTNGNTEAFF. In DNA, the CDR3 is TGTGCCAGGGGGGGGCTGACGGGAACTAACGGGAACACTGAAGCTTTCTTT. The chain recombines TRBV27 with TRBJ1-1; TRBD1 is a possible D gene (6 bases). V lost 9 bases and J lost 1, with 24 bases in between. CDR1 and CDR2 from the germline V gene are MNHEY and SMNVEV (reference sequence). This CDR3 has 17 residues.

This sequence joins TRBV5-6 and TRBJ2-7, with TRBD2 identical over 7 bases. V gave up 4 bases and J gave up 0 bases; unmatched junction bases: 10. Germline V gene data show CDR1 as SGHDT and CDR2 as YYEEEE. The CDR3 loop spans 16 amino acids. The CDR3 here is CASSMGGRLGSYEQYF. In nucleotides, the CDR3 is TGTGCCAGCAGCATGGGCGGGAGATTAGGCTCCTACGAGCAGTACTTC. Variable domain in full (rest from reference TRBV5-6 and TRBJ2-7): DAGVTQSPTHLIKTRGQQVTLRCSPKSGHDTVSWYQQALGQGPQFIFQYYEEEERQRGNFPDRFSGHQFPNYSSELNVNALLLGDSALYLCASSMGGRLGSYEQYFGPGTRLTVT.

In its sample, this clonotype was seen once. A read error is possible here, since a much larger clone lies one base away. This chain connects TRBV7-3 to TRBJ2-1; the D call may be TRBD1 or TRBD2 (7 bases each). Germline lookup yields CDR1 SGHTA and CDR2 FQGTGA. V was shortened by 0 bases and J by 13 bases, with 22 bases between the two germline ends. The CDR3 runs to 16 residues. Written as DNA, the CDR3 is TGTGCCAGCAGCTTAACATTCGACAGGGAGGGAGAGACCCAGTTCTTC. Translation: CASSLTFDREGETQFF.

The chain links TRBV24-1 to TRBJ1-5; tentatively, D is TRBD1 (5 bases). CDR1 KGHDR and CDR2 SFDVKD come from the germline V gene. The CDR3 totals 15 residues. V lost 5 bases and J 0 bases, leaving 10 bases between the germline ends. The CDR3 here is CATSGGKYSNQPQHF. CDR3 coding DNA: TGTGCCACCAGTGGGGGCAAATATAGCAATCAGCCCCAGCATTTT.